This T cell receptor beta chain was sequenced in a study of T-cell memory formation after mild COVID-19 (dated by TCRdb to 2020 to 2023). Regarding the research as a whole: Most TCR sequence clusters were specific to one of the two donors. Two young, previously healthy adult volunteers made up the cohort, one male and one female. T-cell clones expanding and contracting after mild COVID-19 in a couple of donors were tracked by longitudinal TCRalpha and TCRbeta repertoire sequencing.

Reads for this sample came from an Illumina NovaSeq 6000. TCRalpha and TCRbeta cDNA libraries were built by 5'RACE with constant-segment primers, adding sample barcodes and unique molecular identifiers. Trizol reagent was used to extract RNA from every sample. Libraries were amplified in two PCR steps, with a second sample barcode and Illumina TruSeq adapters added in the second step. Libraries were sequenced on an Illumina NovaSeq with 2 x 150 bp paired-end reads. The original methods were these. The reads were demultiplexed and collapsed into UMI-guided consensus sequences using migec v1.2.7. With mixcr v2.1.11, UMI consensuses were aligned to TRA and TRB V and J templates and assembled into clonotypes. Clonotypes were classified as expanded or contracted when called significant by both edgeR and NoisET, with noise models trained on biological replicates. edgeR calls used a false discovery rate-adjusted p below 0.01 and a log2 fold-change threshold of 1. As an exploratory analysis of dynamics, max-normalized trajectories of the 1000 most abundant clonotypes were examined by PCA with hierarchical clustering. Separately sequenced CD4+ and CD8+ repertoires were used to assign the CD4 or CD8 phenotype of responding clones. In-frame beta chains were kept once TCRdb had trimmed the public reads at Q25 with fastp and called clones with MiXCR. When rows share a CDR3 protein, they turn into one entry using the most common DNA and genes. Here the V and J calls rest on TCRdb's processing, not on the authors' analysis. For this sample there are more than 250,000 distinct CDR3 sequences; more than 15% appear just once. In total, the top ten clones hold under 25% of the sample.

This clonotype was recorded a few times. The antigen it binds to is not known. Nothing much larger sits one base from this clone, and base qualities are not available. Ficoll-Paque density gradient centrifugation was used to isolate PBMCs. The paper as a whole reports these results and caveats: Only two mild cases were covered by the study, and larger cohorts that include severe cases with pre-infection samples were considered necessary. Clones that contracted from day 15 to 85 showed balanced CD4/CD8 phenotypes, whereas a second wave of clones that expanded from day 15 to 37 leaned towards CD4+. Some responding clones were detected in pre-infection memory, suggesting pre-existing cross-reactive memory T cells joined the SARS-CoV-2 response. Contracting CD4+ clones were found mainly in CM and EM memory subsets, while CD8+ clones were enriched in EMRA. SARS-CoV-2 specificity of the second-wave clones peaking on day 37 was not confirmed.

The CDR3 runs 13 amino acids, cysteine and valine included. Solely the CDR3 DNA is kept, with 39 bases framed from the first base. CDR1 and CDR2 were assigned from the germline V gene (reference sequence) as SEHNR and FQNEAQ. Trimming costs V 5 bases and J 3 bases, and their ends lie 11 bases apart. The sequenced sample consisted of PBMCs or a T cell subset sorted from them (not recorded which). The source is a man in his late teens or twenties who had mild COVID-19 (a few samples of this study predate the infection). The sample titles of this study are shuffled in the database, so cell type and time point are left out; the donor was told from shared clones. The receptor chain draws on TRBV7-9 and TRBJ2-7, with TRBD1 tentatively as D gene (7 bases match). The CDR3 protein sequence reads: CASSAGGGYEQYV. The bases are TGTGCCAGCAGCGCAGGGGGAGGCTACGAGCAGTACGTC.